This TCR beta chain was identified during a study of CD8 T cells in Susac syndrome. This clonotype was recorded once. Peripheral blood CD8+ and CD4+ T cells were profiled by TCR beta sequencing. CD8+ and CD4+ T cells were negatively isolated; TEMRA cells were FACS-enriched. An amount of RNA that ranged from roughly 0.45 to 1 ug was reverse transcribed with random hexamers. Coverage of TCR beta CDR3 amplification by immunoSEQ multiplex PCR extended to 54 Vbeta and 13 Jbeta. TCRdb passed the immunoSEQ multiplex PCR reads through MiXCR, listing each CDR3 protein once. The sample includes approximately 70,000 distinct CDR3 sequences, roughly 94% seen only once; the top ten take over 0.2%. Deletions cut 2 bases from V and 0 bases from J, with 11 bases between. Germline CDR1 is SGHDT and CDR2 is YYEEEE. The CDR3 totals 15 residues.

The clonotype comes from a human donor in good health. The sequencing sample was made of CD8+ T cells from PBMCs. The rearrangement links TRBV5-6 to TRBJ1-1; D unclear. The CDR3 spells CASSFLEEMNTEAFF. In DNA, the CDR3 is TGTGCCAGCAGCTTCCTGGAGGAGATGAACACTGAAGCTTTCTTT.